The following is a T cell receptor beta chain sequence with its context. Its cognate antigen has yet to be identified. The input lacks base qualities; no much larger clone sits a single base away. As encoded in the germline V gene, CDR1 is KGHSH while CDR2 is LQKENI. The CDR3 has 16 amino acids, counting the end cysteine and phenylalanine. Of all the DNA, just the CDR3 is kept, 48 bases in frame from base 1. Germline trimming: 6 bases from V, 4 bases from J; junction bases outside gene matches: 10. This sample stems from a study of cytomegalovirus exposure and HLA in healthy donors (TCRdb year 2017). Some background on the complete study: An earlier analysis of approximately 640 of the donors reported more than 250 Gb of sequence data and approximately 110 million unique TCR beta sequences from 150 million to 200 million T cells. About 330 gigabases of sequencing data and approximately 91 million unique TCR sequences made up an early release that covered several hundred HLA-typed donors. Among the roughly 400 genotyped donors, around 81% belonged to the genetic ancestry cluster associated with self-reported Caucasian donors. The aim of the study was to test whether cataloging public T cell receptors could identify signatures of past pathogen exposure. The T cell repertoires of 550 to 850 subjects were profiled by immunosequencing and related to cytomegalovirus serostatus. A separate validation cohort of more than 100 different subjects was used in addition to the roughly 700-subject first cohort. To predict cytomegalovirus infection status, the study combined high-throughput TCR immunosequencing, statistical association of individual TCRs with disease status, and machine learning. To study patterns of TCR occurrence, a later analysis re-analyzed previously published TCR beta repertoires from 550 to 800 donors and added high-resolution HLA genotyping. Rather than drawing on any new phenotypic data, the later analysis identified candidate immune exposures from TCR beta sequences and the way those sequences occurred across donors. To decide whether each TCR beta V gene segment behaved as functional or pseudogenic, an earlier analysis of nearly 600 of the donors relied on high-throughput TCR beta sequencing. Donor age, sex, ethnicity and CMV serostatus were collected together with the repertoire data. A later genetic analysis took genome-wide SNP genotypes for about 55% of the 666 donors and used that subset as a discovery cohort. All discovery cohort repertoires had been generated using a single sequencing platform. Both class I and class II loci were covered by HLA typing, at four-digit resolution. The number of donors typed differed by locus, with about 629-630 for A, B, C, DRB1 and DQB1, roughly 520 for DQA1, approximately 580 for DPA1, and 400 to 490 for DPB1. About five DR-DQ haplotypes were treated as single units for association and clustering because of strong linkage in the cohort. On average, about 200,000 unique TCR beta nucleotide sequences were sequenced per donor among 398 genotyped donors of the cohort, with roughly 19% of those sequences being non-productive. Broader findings and caveats from the paper: A few of the identified cytomegalovirus-associated TCR beta chains were confirmed in vitro to be specific for cytomegalovirus antigens. About 15 rarely observed V segments, including chromosome 9 orphons, were excluded from the earlier analysis of just under 600 of the donors because counts were too low. A further reported finding was that TCR beta sequences accurately predicted the HLA-A and HLA-B alleles for most subjects in the first cohort. V-gene and J-gene trimming of TCR beta chains was associated with a missense DCLRE1C variant in a later genetic analysis, and the association was replicated in an independent cohort. According to a later analysis, TCR association rates differed among HLA loci, with DRB1 alleles showing the most associated TCRs and HLA-C alleles showing the fewest. The presence/absence analyses assumed that sequencing depth was roughly uniform across donors, and that assumption may not be true. In a later analysis, HLA-associated TCR beta chains showed more clonal expansion and lower generation probabilities than non-associated chains that were equally common. The classifier was reported to diagnose cytomegalovirus status with high specificity and sensitivity in both the original and validation cohorts. Most TCR sequences were seen in very few donors, while some public TCRs were found in many individuals. In this cohort, only TCR beta chains were sequenced, and detectable features were limited by the absence of alpha or paired-chain data. In a later analysis, several top co-occurrence clusters were reported to appear linked to parvovirus B19, influenza, CMV and Epstein-Barr virus. A group of highly shared sequence variants was considered likely to be a technical artifact of the sequencing pipeline. Correlated functional status among segregating V segments might be attributable to linkage disequilibrium, but an unknown experimental factor could not be ruled out. At a false discovery rate of 0.05, a later analysis linked 16,951 TCR beta sequences to specific HLA alleles. In an earlier analysis of approximately 600 of the donors, most TCR beta V segments were observed in productive rearrangements about 90% or about 30% of the time, broadly matching IMGT annotations. The authors suggested that the approach could potentially be generalized to other disease states and immunological phenotypes. HLA typing was unavailable for some donors at each locus, so association tests used only the typed subset. A later analysis found that most CMV-associated TCR beta chains appeared HLA-restricted, with HLA associations seemingly driven largely by CMV exposure. The 87-base-pair reads could not distinguish some IMGT-functional V segments, including TRBV6-2 and TRBV6-3, so those segments were excluded. According to a later genetic analysis, donors in an Asian-associated ancestry cluster had fewer N-insertions in productive TCRs than the approximately 690-donor mean. When HLA alleles, especially DR and DQ, strongly co-occurred, attributing TCR associations to individual alleles was difficult. The only immune exposure information available for the cohort was CMV serostatus. The study gave a list of about 150 TCR beta chains associated with cytomegalovirus.

Library generation was performed with the immunoSEQ multiplex PCR assay. The multiplex PCR relied on a mix of 60 forward primers for TCR Vbeta segments and 13 reverse primers for TCR Jbeta segments. Amplification of the CDR3 region of rearranged TCR beta genes was performed with a multiplex PCR assay on genomic DNA. On the Illumina HiSeq System, the amplified TCR beta libraries were sequenced as 87-base-pair reads. In the original analysis: A later analysis tallied tens of millions of unique TCR beta chains across the 666 repertoires, and about 12 million of those chains were shared by two or more donors. Raw reads were error-corrected and collapsed into unique sequences by a nearest-neighbor algorithm in which closely related sequences were merged to remove PCR and sequencing errors. Alignment of CDR3 sequences to IMGT reference sequences was used to assign V, D and J gene segments. For a sequence to be retained, a match of at least six nucleotides was required to both a V gene segment and a J gene segment. A rearrangement was called productive if the CDR3 had no stop codons and remained in frame with V and J, and every other rearrangement was called non-productive. CDR3 was defined by IMGT convention, running from the second conserved V-encoded cysteine to the conserved J-encoded phenylalanine. The earlier analysis of some 580 of the donors excluded any sequence lacking an unambiguous match to a single V gene segment. An earlier analysis of a few hundred of the donors called V segments functional above 56.7% productive rearrangements and segregating when the between-donor standard deviation exceeded 5%. A statistical classification framework was developed to diagnose cytomegalovirus status using the catalog of TCR beta chain sequences. In a later analysis, TCR nucleotide sequences were compared against IMGT/GENE-DB human TR gene sequences so that V and J genes could be assigned. A later analysis assigned CDR3 sequences and most-parsimonious VDJ recombination scenarios with the TCRdist pipeline. In a later analysis, each TCR beta chain was defined by its CDR3 amino acid sequence together with its V-gene family, and reads without a unique V-gene family were excluded. As a way to deal with suspected cross-contamination and a sequencing artifact, a later analysis dropped 592 nucleotide sequences that were highly shared and had low generation probability. In a later analysis, a clonal expansion index for each public chain was calculated from normalized within-repertoire ranks of inferred template counts. In a later analysis, generation probabilities were computed using a VDJ recombination model fitted to out-of-frame rearrangements, and the results were checked against IGoR. In a later analysis, hypergeometric tests were used to score TCR-TCR, TCR-HLA and TCR-CMV co-occurrence, with a repertoire-size bias correction applied to TCR pairs. False discovery rates were estimated in a later analysis by permuting HLA or CMV assignments 20 times. In a later analysis, co-occurring TCRs were grouped with DBSCAN, and TCRdist sequence similarity was added when clustering was performed within HLA-allele-positive subsets. Co-occurrence clustering excluded repertoires with fewer than 30,000 or more than 120,000 public chains, plus five with anomalous nucleotide sharing. TCRdb limited this immuneACCESS table to in-frame rearrangements with V and J called. A share of clones is missing; checked studies link under half to unresolved V genes, and the rest is unexplained. Clone size and the V and J calls come from that table; the DNA yielded D and trimming. The table for this sample lists 150,000 to 200,000 clones; more than 60% of them were counted only once. The top ten constitute 1.4% of the sample.

The cohort consisted of approximately 690 healthy bone marrow donors. At the time of sampling, every cohort member was nominally healthy, though immune exposures that went unrecorded were likely present. The donor was CMV seropositive and was included in the group of 250 to 300 seropositive cohort members. A peripheral blood sample was provided by each donor, and peripheral blood mononuclear cells were used for TCR beta sequencing. The Qiagen DNeasy Blood Extraction Kit was used to extract genomic DNA from the blood cell samples. The sequence was obtained from a woman aged 30 to 39 in good health and CMV-seropositive. The sequencing sample was made of PBMCs. This receptor chain uses TRBV18 and TRBJ2-2; a stretch of 8 junction bases matches TRBD1. The sequence in DNA is TGTGCCAGCTCCCTGACAGGGGCCCCGGGCACCGGGGAGCTGTTTTTT. Translated, this gives CASSLTGAPGTGELFF.